Detailed here is one T cell receptor beta chain. Profiling relied on immunoSEQ multiplex PCR, and the TCRdb table lists in-frame clones only, not all of them. The profile covers about 61,000 clones, with less than 98% appearing a single time and approximately 0.19% taken by the ten largest. CDR3 length: 16 residues. Trimming stripped 1 base from V and 1 base from J, with 11 bases between. Germline values: CDR1 SGHTA, CDR2 FQGNSA. This record comes from a study of technical replicates of blood from several donors. The gene calls are TRBV7-2 and TRBJ1-5; a possible D gene is TRBD1 (5 bases). The sample taken for sequencing was T cells isolated from PBMCs. This TCR was sampled from a human donor in good health. CDR3 sequence: CASSLVGGTSNQPQHF. The CDR3 region has the DNA TGTGCCAGCAGCTTAGTGGGGGGTACAAGCAATCAGCCCCAGCATTTT.